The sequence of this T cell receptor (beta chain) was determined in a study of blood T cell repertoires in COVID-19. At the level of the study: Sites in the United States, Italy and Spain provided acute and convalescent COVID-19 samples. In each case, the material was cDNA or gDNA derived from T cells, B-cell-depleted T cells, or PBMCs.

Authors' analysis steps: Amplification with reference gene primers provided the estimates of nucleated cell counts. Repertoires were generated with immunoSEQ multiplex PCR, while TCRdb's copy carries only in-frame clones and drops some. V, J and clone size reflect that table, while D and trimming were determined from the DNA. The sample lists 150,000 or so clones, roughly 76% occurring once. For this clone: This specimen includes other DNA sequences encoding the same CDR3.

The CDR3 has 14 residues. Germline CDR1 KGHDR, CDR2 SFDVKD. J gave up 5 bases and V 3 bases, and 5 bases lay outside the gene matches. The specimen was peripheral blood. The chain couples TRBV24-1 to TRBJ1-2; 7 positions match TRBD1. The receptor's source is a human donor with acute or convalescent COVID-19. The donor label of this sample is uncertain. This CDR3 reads CATSDLGQDYGYTF. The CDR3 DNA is TGTGCCACCAGTGATCTTGGACAGGATTATGGCTACACCTTC.